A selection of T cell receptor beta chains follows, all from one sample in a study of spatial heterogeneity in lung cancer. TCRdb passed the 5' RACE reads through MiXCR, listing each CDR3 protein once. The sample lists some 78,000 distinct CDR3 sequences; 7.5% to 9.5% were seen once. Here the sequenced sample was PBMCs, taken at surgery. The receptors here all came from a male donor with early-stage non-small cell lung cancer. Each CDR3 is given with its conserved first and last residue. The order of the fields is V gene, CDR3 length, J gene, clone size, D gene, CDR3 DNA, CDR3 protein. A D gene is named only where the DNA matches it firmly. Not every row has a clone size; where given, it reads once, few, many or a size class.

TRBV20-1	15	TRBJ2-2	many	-	TGCAGTGCTAGCAATCGGGGGCGAGGCACCGGGGAGCTGTTTTTT	CSASNRGRGTGELFF
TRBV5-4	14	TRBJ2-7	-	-	TGTGCCAGCAGCTTGGAGGTGGACTACTACGAGCAGTACTTC	CASSLEVDYYEQYF
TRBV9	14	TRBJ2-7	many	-	TGTGCCAGCAGCTCCGGACTGGGACCCTACGAGCAGTACTTC	CASSSGLGPYEQYF
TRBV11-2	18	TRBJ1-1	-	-	TGTGCCAGCAGCTTACTGAGGGAAAGGGCAGGGAGGGGTACTGAAGCTTTCTTT	CASSLLRERAGRGTEAFF
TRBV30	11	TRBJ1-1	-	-	TGTGCCCCCCAGAACCACACTGAAGCTTTCTTT	CAPQNHTEAFF
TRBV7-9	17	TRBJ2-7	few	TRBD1	TGTGCCAGCAGCTTAGGCAGTGGGCAGGGGGCCTCCTACGAGCAGTACTTC	CASSLGSGQGASYEQYF
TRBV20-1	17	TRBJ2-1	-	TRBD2	TGCAGTGCTAGAGAATTGCGGGGGACTAGCCCCTACAATGAGCAGTTCTTC	CSARELRGTSPYNEQFF
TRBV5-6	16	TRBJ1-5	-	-	TGTGCCAGCAGCTTGATGGCTTGGGGTCCAGGTCAGCCCCAGCATTTT	CASSLMAWGPGQPQHF
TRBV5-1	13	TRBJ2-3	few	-	TGCGCCAGCAGCATGGGTTGGCCAGATACGCAGTATTTT	CASSMGWPDTQYF
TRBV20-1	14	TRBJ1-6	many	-	TGCAGTGCTTCTCCCGGGACGGGTAATTCACCCCTCCACTTT	CSASPGTGNSPLHF
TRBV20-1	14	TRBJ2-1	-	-	TGCAGCGGCCTGGGACTGGGCTCCTACAATGAGCAGTTCTTC	CSGLGLGSYNEQFF
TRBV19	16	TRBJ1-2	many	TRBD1	TGTGCCAGCCTCTCGGGACAGGGGCCCGAATTCTATGGCTACACCTTC	CASLSGQGPEFYGYTF
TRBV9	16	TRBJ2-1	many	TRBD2	TGTGCCAGCAGCCTTGGGCGGGGGAGCTCCTACAATGAGCAGTTCTTC	CASSLGRGSSYNEQFF
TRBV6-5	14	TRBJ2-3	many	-	TGTGCCAGCACCCCAAAGATAGCCACAGATACGCAGTATTTT	CASTPKIATDTQYF
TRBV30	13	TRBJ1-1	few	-	TGTGCCTGGATCGCGGATAGGTACACTGAAGCTTTCTTT	CAWIADRYTEAFF
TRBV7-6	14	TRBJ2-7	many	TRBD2	TGTGCCAGCAGCCTAGCGGGAGGGACCTACGAGCAGTACTTC	CASSLAGGTYEQYF
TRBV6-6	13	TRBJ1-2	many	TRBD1	TGTGCCAGCAGTCCGGGACAGAACTATGGCTACACCTTC	CASSPGQNYGYTF
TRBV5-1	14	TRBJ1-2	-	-	TGCGCCAGCAGCTCCGACACCGCCTACTATGGCTACACCTTC	CASSSDTAYYGYTF
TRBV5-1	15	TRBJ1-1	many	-	TGCGCCAGCAGCACAGAGACAGGATGGAACACTGAAGCTTTCTTT	CASSTETGWNTEAFF
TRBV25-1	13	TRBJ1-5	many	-	TGTGCCAGCAGTGAATTTGCAGGTCAGCCCCAGCATTTT	CASSEFAGQPQHF
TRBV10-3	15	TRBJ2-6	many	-	TGTGCCATCAGTGAGTGGGGTTCTGGGGCCAACGTCCTGACTTTC	CAISEWGSGANVLTF
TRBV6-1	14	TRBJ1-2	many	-	TGTGCCAGCAGTGAAGTCACGGGATACTATGGCTACACCTTC	CASSEVTGYYGYTF
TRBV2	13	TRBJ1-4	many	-	TGTGCCAGCAGCCCAAATACGGGTGAAAAACTGTTTTTT	CASSPNTGEKLFF
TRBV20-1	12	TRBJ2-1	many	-	TGCAGTGCTAGGGAGAGGGGGGATGAGCAGTTCTTC	CSARERGDEQFF
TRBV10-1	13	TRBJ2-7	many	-	TGCGCCAGCAGTATAGATCTGACCTACGAGCAGTACTTC	CASSIDLTYEQYF
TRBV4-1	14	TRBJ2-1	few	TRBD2	TGCGCCAGCAGCCGGCGGGGGTCCTACAATGAGCAGTTCTTC	CASSRRGSYNEQFF
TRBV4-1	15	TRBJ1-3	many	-	TGCGCCAGCAGCCAAGAAAGGAAATCTGGAAACACCATATATTTT	CASSQERKSGNTIYF
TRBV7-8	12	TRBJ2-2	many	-	TGTGCCAGCACCCTTGGGGCCGGGGAGCTGTTTTTT	CASTLGAGELFF
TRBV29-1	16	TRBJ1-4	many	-	TGCAGCGTTGAAGAGTGGGGGGCCGCACGAGGGGAAAAACTGTTTTTT	CSVEEWGAARGEKLFF
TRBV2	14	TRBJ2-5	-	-	TGTGCCAGCAGGGAGAGGGTGAATTCTGAGACCCAGTACTTC	CASRERVNSETQYF
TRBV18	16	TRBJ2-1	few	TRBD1	TGTGCCAGCTCACCCTCAGGGGGAAAGTCCTACAATGAGCAGTTCTTC	CASSPSGGKSYNEQFF
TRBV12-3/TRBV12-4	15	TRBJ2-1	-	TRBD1	TGTGCCAGCAGTTCCCCGGGACAGGGTGTTTTAGTGCAGTTCTTC	CASSSPGQGVLVQFF
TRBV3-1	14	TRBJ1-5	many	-	TGTGCCAGCAGCCAAGAAGGTAGCAATCAGCCCCAGCATTTT	CASSQEGSNQPQHF
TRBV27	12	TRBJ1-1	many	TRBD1	TGTGCCAGCAGTAACAGGGGTGTCGGAGCTTTCTTT	CASSNRGVGAFF
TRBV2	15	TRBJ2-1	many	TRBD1	TGTGCCAGCCGGGAAGGACAGGGGATCTGGCAGGAGCAGTTCTTC	CASREGQGIWQEQFF
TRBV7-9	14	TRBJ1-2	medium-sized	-	TGTGCCAGCAGCTTAGGTGCCTCCAGCTATGGCTACACCTTC	CASSLGASSYGYTF
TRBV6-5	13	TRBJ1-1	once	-	TGTGCCAGCAGTTACTCGGCGGGGGGACGAGCTTTCTTT	CASSYSAGGRAFF
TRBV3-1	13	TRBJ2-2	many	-	TGTGCCAGCAGCCACAGCCAGCCCGGGGAGCTGTTTTTT	CASSHSQPGELFF
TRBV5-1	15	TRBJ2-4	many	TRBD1	TGCGCCAGCACCCAACAGGGGTTAGGGACAAACATTCAGTACTTC	CASTQQGLGTNIQYF
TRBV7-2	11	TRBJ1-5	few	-	TGTGCCAGCAGCACCTGGGGGCCCCAGCATTTT	CASSTWGPQHF
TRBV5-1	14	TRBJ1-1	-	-	TGCGCCAGCGCCGAGCAGGGATCCAACACTGAAGCTTTCTTT	CASAEQGSNTEAFF
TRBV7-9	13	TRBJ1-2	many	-	TGTGCCAGCAGCTTACAGGCAGGGGATGGCTACACCTTC	CASSLQAGDGYTF
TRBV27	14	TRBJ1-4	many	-	TGTGCCAGCAGTTATACGGGGTTTAATGAAAAACTGTTTTTT	CASSYTGFNEKLFF
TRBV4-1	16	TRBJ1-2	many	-	TGCGCCAGCAGCCGCCCGGGAGGCGGGGGCGACTATGGCTACACCTTC	CASSRPGGGGDYGYTF
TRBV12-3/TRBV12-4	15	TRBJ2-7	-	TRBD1	TGTGCCAGCAGCCCTCGACAGGGAGAATCCTACGAGCAGTACTTC	CASSPRQGESYEQYF
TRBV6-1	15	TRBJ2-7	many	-	TGTGCCAGCAGTGTAGACACTCTACCTACCTACGAGCAGTACTTC	CASSVDTLPTYEQYF
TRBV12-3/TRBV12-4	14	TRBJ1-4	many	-	TGTGCCAGCAGTCTGACAGAATTCAATGAAAAACTGTTTTTT	CASSLTEFNEKLFF
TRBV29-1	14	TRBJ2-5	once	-	TGCAGCGTTGATCGAGGGCAGGTAAGAGAGACCCAGTACTTC	CSVDRGQVRETQYF
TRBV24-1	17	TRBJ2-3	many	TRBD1	TGTGCCACCAGTCCCCTCCAGTCCGGGACAGGGGAAGATACGCAGTATTTT	CATSPLQSGTGEDTQYF
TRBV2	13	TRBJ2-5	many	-	TGTGCCAGCATCCTCCCGGGGACGGAGACCCAGTACTTC	CASILPGTETQYF
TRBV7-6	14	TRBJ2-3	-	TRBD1	TGTGCCAGCAGCTTGGACAGGAGCACAGATACGCAGTATTTT	CASSLDRSTDTQYF
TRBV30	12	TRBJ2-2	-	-	TGTGCCGTTCCAGGGAACACCGGGGAGCTGTTTTTT	CAVPGNTGELFF
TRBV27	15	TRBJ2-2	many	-	TGTGCCAGCAGTTTAATGTCAGAAGGCACCGGGGAGCTGTTTTTT	CASSLMSEGTGELFF
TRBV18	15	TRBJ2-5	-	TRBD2	TGTGCCAGCTCACCACCGCGGGGGAGCCAAGAGACCCAGTACTTC	CASSPPRGSQETQYF
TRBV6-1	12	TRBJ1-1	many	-	TGTGCCAGCGGTGCTATGAACACTGAAGCTTTCTTT	CASGAMNTEAFF